This T cell receptor (beta chain) was sequenced in a study of blood T cell repertoires in COVID-19. For the study at large: PBMCs, B-cell-depleted T cells, or T cells provided the cDNA or gDNA that made up the material.

Looked up from germline, CDR1 is SGHTA and CDR2 is FQGTGA. Between the trimmed V and J ends, which lost 5 bases and 6 bases, there was a span of 19 bases. This CDR3 contains 16 residues. Study processing details: Nucleated cell number was recorded as an estimate derived from reference gene primer amplification. Data came from immunoSEQ multiplex PCR; TCRdb stores just in-frame clones and leaves some out. The DNA gave D and trimming, while V, J and clone size come from that table. The sample lists about 130,000 clones; around 86% were seen once. This receptor was taken from a man older than 75 with active or convalescent COVID-19. The chain has TRBV7-3 and TRBJ2-2; the D gene is possibly TRBD2 (5 bases). Sequencing input: peripheral blood. Here the CDR3 DNA reads TGTGCCAGCAGCCCCGGTAGGGAGTTCCCCCCCGGGGAGCTGTTTTTT. The encoded protein is CASSPGREFPPGELFF.